This T cell receptor beta chain emerged from a study of blood T cell repertoires in COVID-19 (dated by TCRdb to 2019 to 2021). Regarding the complete study: Collaborator samples came from the United States, Italy and Spain and covered acute and convalescent phases of COVID-19. The prospective study material was composed of cDNA or gDNA derived from T cells, B-cell-depleted T cells, or PBMCs. Subjects who had been exposed to COVID-19, were actively infected with it, or had recovered from it provided the deeply sampled blood TCRbeta repertoires that made up the dataset. The repertoires were released in a freely available public database meant as a resource for research on the immune response to SARS-CoV-2. The samples were drawn from the first 160 participants of the ongoing ImmuneRACE study and from 1,200 or so subjects provided by 6 global collaborators. Sample metadata almost always included a de-identified subject ID, COVID-19 status, age in years and sex. Where available, HLA class I and class II types were obtained from metadata supplied by the sample provider rather than from assay-based typing.

Via the germline V gene, CDR1 is SGHRS and CDR2 YFSETQ. The CDR3 has 16 amino acids, counting the end cysteine and phenylalanine. Only the CDR3 DNA stays, 48 bases, in frame from base 1. The junction shows trimming of 2 bases on V and 3 bases on J, plus 17 bases between the germline ends. Enrolling through a virtual design, the prospective study's participants ranged in age from roughly 18 to 100 years and lived across roughly 24 United States geographic areas. To assign participants to cohorts, the prospective study relied on clinical history that participants themselves reported in a screening survey and a study questionnaire. For ImmuneRACE Cohort 3, a participant was defined as recovered based on two consecutive negative NP/OP PCR tests, clearance by a healthcare professional, or resolution of symptoms. Mobile phlebotomists in the prospective study collected whole blood, serum and a nasopharyngeal or oropharyngeal swab from every participant. Additional blood draws and questionnaires over an approximately 2-month period could optionally be provided by prospective study participants. Blood samples from the prospective study were shipped frozen or at room temperature prior to DNA extraction.

The immunoSEQ Assay, a bias-controlled multiplex PCR, was used to amplify TCRbeta CDR3 regions from genomic DNA. The paper's processing steps were these. Within the assay, amplification of reference gene primers was used to estimate how many nucleated cells each sample contained. To quantify the absolute abundance of each unique TCRbeta CDR3 rearrangement, sequence reads were collapsed and filtered. For each sample, productive Simpson clonality was calculated as the square root of Simpson's diversity index over productive rearrangements. This immuneACCESS table, as held by TCRdb, lists in-frame sequences with V and J called but not all clones. Of the missing ones, under half trace to an unresolved V gene in checked studies; the others have no known cause. V and J calls plus clone size are reproduced from that table; the DNA served to infer D and trimming. The sample table holds a few hundred thousand clones, of which around nine tenths were seen once. About 9.4% of the sample goes to the ten largest clones.

Findings and caveats that apply to the study as a whole: How much clinical and demographic metadata was included differed by source and by participant, and the metadata was provided uncurated.

With respect to this clone: Its target antigen remains unknown. No base qualities exist here, and no much larger clone lies one base off it.

The clonotype was recovered from a woman in her forties or fifties who had recovered from COVID-19. The chain uses TRBV5-1 and TRBJ1-2, with the identity of the D gene unclear. The sample was PBMCs or T cells enriched from blood (not recorded which). The base sequence is TGCGCCAGCAGCTTAGGAGCAAGTGCTAAAGACTATGGCTACACCTTC. It is translated as CASSLGASAKDYGYTF.